Below, 22 T cell receptor beta chains from the same sample are listed, as sequenced in a study of T cell repertoires in aging, cancer and after chemotherapy. A mixed TRB-A/B primer pool amplified rearranged TRB by multiplex touch-down PCR. TCRdb reprocessed the multiplex PCR reads via MiXCR and lists one record per CDR3 protein. Among about 9,200 distinct CDR3 sequences listed, approximately 31% were seen once. Peripheral blood genomic DNA, not sorted cells or RNA, was the template. Sequencing was done on a sample of blood. The source is a human donor in good health. The donor label of this sample is uncertain.

This rearrangement joins TRBV27 to TRBJ2-5; 12 positions match TRBD2. From germline, CDR1 is MNHEY and CDR2 SMNVEV (reference sequence). The CDR3 extends over 14 amino acids. With 7 bases clipped from V and 5 bases from J, the junction kept 5 bases outside the gene matches. CDR3 residues: CASMASGGGETQYF. The CDR3 DNA reads as TGTGCCAGCATGGCTAGCGGGGGGGGGGAGACCCAGTACTTC.

This clonotype was picked up a small number of times. This chain joins TRBV6-2 or TRBV6-3 and TRBJ2-5; no clear D gene. V lost 11 bases and J 3 bases, leaving 7 bases between the germline ends. The CDR3 runs 10 residues. Germline CDR1 reads MNHEY; CDR2 reads SVGEGT. The CDR3 is CAGFKETQYF. CDR3 nucleotide sequence: TGTGCCGGCTTCAAAGAGACCCAGTACTTC.

This clonotype was recorded only once. This chain uses TRBV24-1 with TRBJ1-4; unclear D gene. V was trimmed by 3 bases and J by 5 bases, leaving 12 bases between them. This CDR3 is 15 amino acids long. Germline CDR1 KGHDR, CDR2 SFDVKD. Here the CDR3 reads CATSDPVEGNEKLFF. The DNA of the CDR3 is TGTGCCACCAGTGATCCGGTCGAAGGGAATGAAAAACTGTTTTTT.

This clonotype turned up a few times. J is TRBJ2-1 and V is TRBV10-3, with 7 nucleotides matching TRBD2. This CDR3 has 16 residues. The V gene end was trimmed by 4 bases and the J gene end by 1 base; junction bases not matched to a gene: 7. Germline V gives CDR1 ENHRY, CDR2 SYGVKD. CDR3 bases: TGTGCCATCAGTGCACTAGCGACTATGTCCTACAATGAGCAGTTCTTC. It yields the protein CAISALATMSYNEQFF.

The J gene is TRBJ1-6, the V gene TRBV14; TRBD1 is a possible D gene (6 bases). The germline CDR1 and CDR2 sequences are SGHDN and FVKESK. Trimming removed 0 bases from V and 8 bases from J, with 11 bases in between. The CDR3 has 15 amino acids. CDR3 amino acids: CASSQDAGAYSPLHF. DNA of the CDR3: TGTGCCAGCAGCCAAGATGCGGGGGCTTATTCACCCCTCCACTTT.

This chain joins TRBV6-4 and TRBJ1-2; TRBD1 might be the D (6 bases). V lost 5 bases and J 7 bases, leaving 11 bases between the germline ends. CDR1 and CDR2 from the germline V gene are MRHNA and SNTAGT. This CDR3 region has 12 residues. CDR3 protein: CASSYTGSGYTF. CDR3 nucleotides: TGTGCCAGCAGTTATACAGGGAGTGGCTACACCTTC.

The CDR3 loop reads CASSLLRSYEQYF. The CDR3 nucleotides are TGTGCCAGCAGTTTACTCCGTTCCTACGAGCAGTACTTC. The chain has TRBV27 and TRBJ2-7; D gene unclear. In germline, CDR1 is MNHEY, CDR2 SMNVEV (reference sequence). The CDR3 spans 13 residues. Trimming took 2 bases from V and 1 from J, leaving 6 bases between them.

The genes are TRBV20-1 and TRBJ1-2; D call uncertain. V dropped 5 bases and J dropped 5 bases, with 12 bases sitting between them. The CDR3 length is 12 residues. Germline CDR1 and CDR2: DFQATT and SNEGSKA (reference sequence). The CDR3 DNA sequence: TGCAGTGCTTCCCCGGCGGGATATGGCTACACCTTC. Translated: CSASPAGYGYTF.

This clonotype appeared once. The rearrangement links TRBV20-1 to TRBJ2-7; 11 nucleotides align to TRBD1. Germline CDR1 reads DFQATT; CDR2 reads SNEGSKA (reference sequence). The CDR3 totals 13 residues. The ends lost 6 bases at V and 4 bases at J; junction bases unmatched: 5. The chain's CDR3 is CSALGQGAYEQYF. The CDR3 region has the DNA TGCAGTGCCCTTGGACAGGGGGCATACGAGCAGTACTTC.

The rearrangement uses TRBV30 and TRBJ2-3; no clear D gene. This CDR3 spans 15 amino acids. Germline values: CDR1 GTSNPN, CDR2 SVGIG (reference sequence). V lost 7 bases, J lost 4 bases, and 21 bases lay in between. The CDR3 nucleotides read TGTGCCTATGGGTTCCCTGCCCTGGGCCCAGATACGCAGTATTTT. This codes for CAYGFPALGPDTQYF.

This chain joins TRBV20-1 and TRBJ2-5; 8 bases align to TRBD2. There are 16 residues in the CDR3. V dropped 3 bases and J dropped 0; count of bases not matched to a gene: 9. Germline values: CDR1 DFQATT, CDR2 SNEGSKA (reference sequence). The CDR3 DNA sequence: TGCAGTGCTAGTCCGATCGGCGGGGGGCACCAAGAGACCCAGTACTTC. Encoded protein: CSASPIGGGHQETQYF.

The V call is TRBV19, the J call TRBJ1-3; D is uncertain. This CDR3 spans 15 amino acids. CDR1 and CDR2 (germline): LNHDA, SQIVND (reference sequence). V lost 2 bases and J 0 bases, leaving 8 bases between the germline ends. The CDR3 nucleotides read TGTGCCAGTAGTATATATCCGAACTCTGGAAACACCATATATTTT. This gives the protein CASSIYPNSGNTIYF.

Only one count was recorded for this clonotype. Germline and junction disagree at one end, which may indicate a read error. For the CDR3, the DNA is TGTGCCAGCAGGGAAGGGCTTCGGGCCCTGGCATATAGCAATCAGCCCCAGCATTTT. This gives the protein CASREGLRALAYSNQPQHF. The chain carries TRBV6-1 and TRBJ1-5; D not certain. The CDR3 runs to 19 residues. Germline V CDR1 and CDR2: MNHNS, SASEGT.

The genes are TRBV7-9 and TRBJ2-7, with D perhaps TRBD2 (6 bases). The CDR3 is 12 residues long. The ends were cut back, 2 bases at V and 7 bases at J, with 9 bases in the middle. The germline V gene encodes CDR1 SEHNR and CDR2 FQNEAQ (reference sequence). The CDR3 reads CASSLLAQEQYF. The CDR3 DNA sequence: TGTGCCAGCAGCTTACTAGCGCAAGAGCAGTACTTC.

V is TRBV15 and J is TRBJ2-1, with D uncertain. This CDR3 region has 15 residues. Germline V gives CDR1 LNHNV, CDR2 YYDKDF (reference sequence). The V and J ends lost 0 bases and 5 bases respectively, with 11 bases between them. The DNA of the CDR3 is TGTGCCACCAGCAGAGACCCTTTAGAACACAATGAGCAGTTCTTC. Encoded protein: CATSRDPLEHNEQFF.

V and J are TRBV4-2 and TRBJ2-1, with TRBD2 matching 8 bases. The J segment lost 2 bases and the V segment lost 0 bases, leaving 6 bases of the junction unmatched. This CDR3 is 17 amino acids long. From germline, CDR1 is LGHNA and CDR2 YNFKEQ. The CDR3 loop reads CASSQDGRGGAYNEQFF. The CDR3 coding sequence is TGTGCCAGCAGCCAAGATGGCCGGGGGGGCGCCTACAATGAGCAGTTCTTC.

This clonotype has a handful of counts. The chain couples TRBV7-9 to TRBJ1-3; D is unresolved. The CDR3 totals 13 residues. Germline V CDR1 and CDR2: SEHNR, FQNEAQ (reference sequence). V dropped 7 bases and J dropped 1 base, with 8 bases sitting between them. The CDR3 region is CASIGESGNTIYF. CDR3 nucleotides: TGTGCCAGCATTGGGGAATCTGGAAACACCATATATTTT.

This clonotype was counted a few times. This sequence joins TRBV27 and TRBJ2-2; 15 bases fit TRBD2. The CDR3 extends over 16 amino acids. Germline V gene sequence: CDR1 MNHEY, CDR2 SMNVEV (reference sequence). Trimming cost V 3 bases and J 8 bases; bases outside gene matches: 4. CDR3 coding DNA: TGTGCCAGCAGTTTCGGACTAGCGGGGGGGAGGGGGGAGCTGTTTTTT. Amino acid sequence: CASSFGLAGGRGELFF.

In its sample, this clonotype is medium-sized. The chain carries TRBV5-6 and TRBJ2-2; unclear D gene. CDR3 length: 12 residues. Germline-derived CDR1 and CDR2 are SGHDT and YYEEEE. V gave up 4 bases and J gave up 4 bases, with 5 bases separating them. CDR3 nucleotides: TGTGCCAGCAGCCCCCTCACCGGGGAGCTGTTTTTT. This codes for CASSPLTGELFF. Complete variable domain (other parts from reference TRBV5-6 and TRBJ2-2): DAGVTQSPTHLIKTRGQQVTLRCSPKSGHDTVSWYQQALGQGPQFIFQYYEEEERQRGNFPDRFSGHQFPNYSSELNVNALLLGDSALYLCASSPLTGELFFGEGSRLTVL.

The chain recombines TRBV20-1 with TRBJ1-1; 7 bases align to TRBD1. The trim removed 1 base at V and 4 bases at J, leaving 6 bases unmatched. The CDR3 is 14 residues long. Germline CDR1 is DFQATT and CDR2 is SNEGSKA (reference sequence). The chain's CDR3 is CSARAYRGGTEAFF. The CDR3, as DNA: TGCAGTGCTAGAGCATACAGGGGAGGCACTGAAGCTTTCTTT.

The chain couples TRBV27 to TRBJ1-3; TRBD1 agrees at 7 bases. The germline gives CDR1 MNHEY, CDR2 SMNVEV (reference sequence). The junction had 11 bases not matched to a gene; V was cut back by 3 bases and J by 0 bases. The CDR3 is 18 amino acids. CDR3 nucleotide sequence: TGTGCCAGCAGTTTCCGACAGGGCAGGGGTAGCTCTGGAAACACCATATATTTT. Its protein product is CASSFRQGRGSSGNTIYF.

The genes are TRBV5-4 and TRBJ2-7; a possible D gene is TRBD2 (5 bases). V lost 4 bases to trimming and J lost 1 base, with 12 bases between them. The CDR3 has 14 amino acids. The V gene's germline CDR1 is SGHNT and CDR2 YYREEE (reference sequence). CDR3 coding DNA: TGTGCCAGCAGCCCCCCGGGGAAATCCTACGAGCAGTACTTC. This sequence encodes CASSPPGKSYEQYF.